Following are 27 T cell receptor beta chains from one sample sequenced in a study of technical replicates of blood from a few donors. This table comes from immunoSEQ multiplex PCR, and its TCRdb copy is limited to in-frame clones, with some not included. Among approximately 70,000 clones listed, 95% to 97% were seen once. The sequenced sample was T cells isolated from PBMCs. Receptors were obtained from a human donor in good health.

The chain carries TRBV2 and TRBJ2-3, with TRBD2 matching 12 bases. Trimming removed 7 bases from V and 5 bases from J; junction bases left unmatched: 4. This CDR3 has 14 residues. Per germline, CDR1 SNHLY and CDR2 FYNNEI. The CDR3 loop reads CASTPGLAGDTQYF. The CDR3, as DNA: TGTGCCAGCACCCCGGGACTAGCGGGAGATACGCAGTATTTT.

The V and J genes are TRBV19 and TRBJ1-5; the match to TRBD1 covers 7 bases. After removal of 8 bases from V and 0 bases from J, the junction contained 4 bases not matched to a gene. Germline V lookup: CDR1 LNHDA, CDR2 SQIVND (reference sequence). CDR3 length: 14 amino acids. CDR3 in DNA: TGTGCCAGTGGACAGGAATATAGCAATCAGCCCCAGCATTTT. Translated: CASGQEYSNQPQHF.

The chain recombines TRBV25-1 with TRBJ2-7; possibly TRBD2 for D (6 bases). The CDR3 length is 14 residues. V was shortened by 4 bases and J by 0 bases, with 10 bases between the two germline ends. Germline assignment: CDR1 MGHDK and CDR2 SYGVNS. The CDR3, as DNA: TGTGCCAGCAGTGGACTAGAGTCCTCCTACGAGCAGTACTTC. Protein: CASSGLESSYEQYF.

The rearrangement links TRBV9 to TRBJ2-2; the D gene is possibly TRBD2 (6 bases). Germline-derived CDR1 and CDR2 are SGDLS and YYNGEE. Trimming left V 2 bases short and J 11 bases short, with 13 bases between. The CDR3 is made up of 13 amino acids. Here the CDR3 DNA reads TGTGCCAGCAGCGTGGAGGGAAATGCAGAGCTGTTTTTT. This encodes CASSVEGNAELFF.

The chain combines TRBV7-2 with TRBJ2-3, with D uncertain. CDR3 length: 14 residues. Germline V gives CDR1 SGHTA, CDR2 FQGNSA. The V and J ends lost 2 bases and 1 base respectively, with 7 bases between them. The CDR3 nucleotides are TGTGCCAGCAGCTTATCTTCCCGCACAGATACGCAGTATTTT. This codes for CASSLSSRTDTQYF.

The V call is TRBV30, the J call TRBJ2-1, with D tentatively TRBD1 (5 bases). The V gene's germline CDR1 is GTSNPN and CDR2 SVGIG (reference sequence). Trimming left V 2 bases short and J 7 bases short, with 6 bases between. The CDR3 contains 11 residues. CDR3 loop: CAWSPGNEQFF. CDR3 DNA sequence: TGTGCCTGGAGTCCAGGGAATGAGCAGTTCTTC.

This chain uses TRBV5-1 with TRBJ2-5; tentatively, D is TRBD1 (6 bases). V was trimmed by 4 bases and J by 1 base, leaving 11 bases between them. CDR3 size: 14 residues. The germline V gene encodes CDR1 SGHRS and CDR2 YFSETQ. The DNA of the CDR3 is TGCGCCAGCAGCAGTACAGGGCCCCAAGAGACCCAGTACTTC. Its protein product is CASSSTGPQETQYF.

This sequence joins TRBV19 and TRBJ1-1, with TRBD1 matching 7 bases. Germline trimming cut 3 bases from V and 7 bases from J; bases unmatched to any gene: 11. Germline CDR1 and CDR2: LNHDA and SQIVND (reference sequence). The CDR3 loop spans 15 amino acids. CDR3 bases: TGTGCCAGTAGTATCGCTGACAGGGAATATTTTGAAGCTTTCTTT. This sequence encodes CASSIADREYFEAFF.

The rearrangement joins TRBV5-6 to TRBJ1-4; 7 nucleotides align to TRBD1. J was trimmed by 5 bases and V by 3 bases; bases with no gene match: 10. Germline loops: CDR1 SGHDT, CDR2 YYEEEE. The CDR3 is 16 residues long. CDR3: CASSSTPGQRNEKLFF. CDR3 DNA: TGTGCCAGCAGCTCAACCCCGGGACAGCGGAATGAAAAACTGTTTTTT.

The chain joins TRBV28 to TRBJ1-2; TRBD1 matches at 7 bases. CDR3 length: 14 residues. The germline CDR1 and CDR2 sequences are MDHEN and SYDVKM. The V segment lost 3 bases and the J segment 4 bases; nucleotides outside the gene matches: 5. CDR3 nucleotide sequence: TGTGCCAGCAGTTTTCCGACAGGGACCTATGGCTACACCTTC. Protein: CASSFPTGTYGYTF.

V usage is TRBV5-5 and J usage is TRBJ2-2, with D possibly being TRBD2 (5 bases). CDR3 length: 15 residues. Trimming took off 1 base at V and 4 bases at J, with 11 bases between the two ends. Germline values: CDR1 SGHKS, CDR2 YYEKEE (reference sequence). CDR3: CASSLLGEVTGELFF. In nucleotides, the CDR3 is TGTGCCAGCAGCTTGTTGGGAGAGGTCACCGGGGAGCTGTTTTTT.

The chain uses TRBV4-1 and TRBJ2-7, with 10 bases lining up with TRBD2. The germline CDR1 and CDR2 sequences are MGHRA and YSYEKL. J lost 4 bases, V lost 4 bases, and 7 bases had no gene match. The CDR3 is 15 amino acids. Written as DNA, the CDR3 is TGCGCCAGCAGCCCCCTAGCGGGAGTCGTTTACGAGCAGTACTTC. Its protein product is CASSPLAGVVYEQYF.

The chain links TRBV7-9 to TRBJ1-2, with 11 bases aligning to TRBD1. The CDR3 loop spans 15 amino acids. After removal of 5 bases from V and 2 bases from J, the junction contained 4 bases not matched to a gene. The V gene's germline CDR1 is SEHNR and CDR2 FQNEAQ (reference sequence). The CDR3 sequence is CASSHGQGANYGYTF. DNA for the CDR3: TGTGCCAGCAGCCACGGACAGGGGGCGAACTATGGCTACACCTTC.

In DNA form, the CDR3 reads TGTGCCAGCGGCCTAAGCTATTCGGGGGGGGGCGAGCAGTACTTC. It translates to CASGLSYSGGGEQYF. This chain connects TRBV2 to TRBJ2-7, with TRBD2 matching over 8 bases. The CDR3 is 15 amino acids. Trimming at V came to 8 bases and at J to 6 bases, leaving 15 bases not matched to a gene. Germline lookup yields CDR1 SNHLY and CDR2 FYNNEI.

This chain connects TRBV5-6 to TRBJ2-2, with TRBD1 as a possible D gene (6 bases). V dropped 0 bases and J dropped 13 bases, with 13 bases sitting between them. Germline V gene data show CDR1 as SGHDT and CDR2 as YYEEEE. The CDR3 contains 13 residues. The CDR3 sequence: CASSLAAGEGLFF. The DNA of the CDR3 is TGTGCCAGCAGCTTGGCCGCAGGGGAAGGGCTGTTTTTT.

The chain has TRBV11-3 and TRBJ2-7, with D perhaps matching TRBD2 (5 bases). The V end lost 4 bases, the J end lost 2 bases, and 12 bases lay between the germline ends. The CDR3 consists of 14 residues. Germline-derived CDR1 and CDR2 are SGHNT and YENEEA. This CDR3 is CASSSETGTYEQYF. The CDR3 nucleotides are TGTGCCAGCAGCTCAGAGACGGGAACCTACGAGCAGTACTTC.

V is TRBV25-1 and J is TRBJ2-5, with 12 bases identical to TRBD2. CDR3 length: 17 residues. Germline loops: CDR1 MGHDK, CDR2 SYGVNS. J gave up 2 bases and V 2 bases, and 6 bases lay outside the gene matches. Here the CDR3 DNA reads TGTGCCAGCAGTGAAGTACTAGCGGGAGGCTGGCAAGAGACCCAGTACTTC. Encoded protein: CASSEVLAGGWQETQYF.

V gene TRBV27 combines with J gene TRBJ1-1; a weak D match, TRBD1 (5 bases). V lost 2 bases and J lost 7, with 14 bases in between. The germline V gene encodes CDR1 MNHEY and CDR2 SMNVEV (reference sequence). The CDR3 spans 14 residues. CDR3 coding DNA: TGTGCCAGCAGTTTAGGAATTCGACAGTTTGAAGCTTTCTTT. Protein: CASSLGIRQFEAFF.

The chain joins TRBV25-1 to TRBJ2-7; 9 bases match TRBD2. V was pared by 6 bases and J by 6 bases, with 12 bases of the junction left unmatched. The CDR3 extends over 15 amino acids. The germline V gene has CDR1 MGHDK and CDR2 SYGVNS. The CDR3: CASSQGTSTISEQYF. CDR3 nucleotide sequence: TGTGCCAGCAGCCAAGGGACTAGCACCATCTCCGAGCAGTACTTC.

The rearrangement links TRBV7-2 to TRBJ2-1; 8 nucleotides align to TRBD1. The V gene end was trimmed by 5 bases and the J gene end by 4 bases; junction bases not matched to a gene: 10. Germline CDR1 and CDR2: SGHTA and FQGNSA. The CDR3 length is 16 residues. CDR3 amino acids: CASSPLTGGKYNEQFF. CDR3 in DNA: TGTGCCAGCAGCCCGCTAACAGGGGGGAAGTACAATGAGCAGTTCTTC.

The V call is TRBV6-1, the J call TRBJ2-7; TRBD1 matches 7 bases. This CDR3 is built from 14 residues. Germline CDR1 and CDR2: MNHNS and SASEGT. The ends lost 3 bases at V and 6 bases at J; junction bases unmatched: 8. Here the CDR3 reads CASSEPGQLSEQYF. The CDR3 nucleotides are TGTGCCAGCAGTGAGCCGGGACAGCTATCCGAGCAGTACTTC.

V usage is TRBV25-1 and J usage is TRBJ2-2; 7 bases map to TRBD2. V lost 1 base, J lost 5 bases, and 4 bases stayed unmatched. Germline V gives CDR1 MGHDK, CDR2 SYGVNS. This CDR3 is built from 15 residues. In nucleotides, the CDR3 is TGTGCCAGCAGTGAATCGGCTAGCGGTACCGGGGAGCTGTTTTTT. Its protein product is CASSESASGTGELFF.

This sequence joins TRBV4-2 and TRBJ1-1, with 7 bases that match TRBD1. CDR3 length: 15 residues. In germline, CDR1 is LGHNA, CDR2 YNFKEQ. With 0 bases clipped from V and 11 bases from J, the junction kept 12 bases outside the gene matches. CDR3 loop: CASSQDLTGSARAFF. The CDR3 nucleotides read TGTGCCAGCAGCCAAGATCTGACAGGGAGCGCGCGGGCTTTCTTT.

The chain links TRBV21-1 to TRBJ2-7; no DNA check was done on the table's D call, TRBD2. TRBV21-1 is deemed a pseudogene. The CDR3 has 14 residues. CDR3 residues: CASSKGTRHYEQYF. The CDR3 nucleotides are TGTGCCAGCAGCAAGGGGACTCGGCACTACGAGCAGTACTTC.

The rearrangement links TRBV4-2 to TRBJ1-1; unclear D gene. Germline V gene lookup returns CDR1 LGHNA and CDR2 YNFKEQ. Trimming stripped 0 bases from V and 2 bases from J, with 13 bases between. The CDR3 consists of 16 residues. The CDR3 reads CASSQESDGFNTEAFF. Here the CDR3 DNA reads TGTGCCAGCAGCCAAGAATCAGACGGGTTTAACACTGAAGCTTTCTTT.

The chain joins TRBV29-1 to TRBJ1-1, with D unresolved. V lost 6 bases and J 3 bases, leaving 8 bases between the germline ends. This CDR3 region has 11 residues. Germline V gene sequence: CDR1 SQVTM, CDR2 ANQGSEA. The CDR3 DNA sequence: TGCAGCGTCCCCCTATACACTGAAGCTTTCTTT. This gives the protein CSVPLYTEAFF.

This clone showed up just a few times. The J gene is TRBJ2-7, the V gene TRBV30; D not resolved. Trimming took off 3 bases at V and 3 bases at J, with 12 bases between the two ends. This CDR3 is built from 13 residues. CDR1 is GTSNPN, CDR2 SVGIG, per germline (reference sequence). CDR3 residues: CAWRTVRVYEQYF. CDR3 coding DNA: TGTGCCTGGAGAACAGTTCGAGTCTACGAGCAGTACTTC.